Below are 12 T cell receptor beta chains sequenced from a single sample in a study of naive CD8 T cells in extremely preterm neonates. TCRdb's copy holds only in-frame clones and misses some; the assay was immunoSEQ multiplex PCR. The sample includes about 4,200 clones, about 97% of them seen just once. Material: naive CD8+ T cells from blood. These receptors were taken from a human donor in good health.

Note on this clone: One end of the junction is discordant with germline, which a read error may explain. The rearrangement joins TRBV7-9 to TRBJ2-1, with D unresolved. The CDR3 consists of 14 residues. The germline CDR1 and CDR2 sequences are SEHNR and FQNEAQ (reference sequence). The CDR3: CTSSLVVSRNEQFF. The CDR3 region has the DNA TGTACCAGCAGCTTAGTAGTTTCCAGGAATGAGCAGTTCTTC. Filled out from reference TRBV7-9 and TRBJ2-1, the complete variable domain reads DTGVSQNPRHKITKRGQNVTFRCDPISEHNRLYWYRQTLGQGPEFLTYFQNEAQLEKSRLLSDRFSAERPKGSFSTLEIQRTEQGDSAMYLCTSSLVVSRNEQFFGPGTRLTVL.

V and J are TRBV5-5 and TRBJ2-3; 7 bases are a match to TRBD2. The V gene's germline CDR1 is SGHKS and CDR2 YYEKEE (reference sequence). With 4 bases clipped from V and 4 bases from J, the junction kept 0 bases outside the gene matches. This CDR3 is built from 12 residues. CDR3: CASSGLADTQYF. CDR3 bases: TGTGCCAGCAGCGGACTAGCAGATACGCAGTATTTT.

This clone occurred once. The V gene is TRBV6-1, the J gene TRBJ2-5; 10 bases fit TRBD2. CDR1 and CDR2 from the germline V gene are MNHNS and SASEGT. CDR3 length: 17 residues. The V gene end was trimmed by 0 bases and the J gene end by 8 bases; junction bases not matched to a gene: 12. The CDR3 region is CASSEAQWLAGADTQYF. The CDR3 DNA reads TGTGCCAGCAGTGAAGCGCAGTGGCTAGCGGGGGCAGACACCCAGTACTTC.

The gene calls are TRBV2 and TRBJ2-3, with no clear D. The CDR3 extends over 14 amino acids. V gave up 1 base and J gave up 4 bases, with 9 bases separating them. Germline lookup yields CDR1 SNHLY and CDR2 FYNNEI. This chain's CDR3 is CASSEGPRPDTQYF. CDR3 coding DNA: TGTGCCAGCAGTGAAGGGCCCCGTCCAGATACGCAGTATTTT.

This chain joins TRBV4-1 and TRBJ1-6; perhaps TRBD1 as D (5 bases). The CDR3 covers 15 residues. Germline V gene data show CDR1 as MGHRA and CDR2 as YSYEKL. The germline V and J ends were trimmed by 0 bases and 5 bases, with 8 bases remaining between them. CDR3 bases: TGCGCCAGCAGCCAAGACCAAGGGGATAATTCACCCCTCCACTTT. This translates into CASSQDQGDNSPLHF.

This chain links TRBV7-9 with TRBJ2-3; D unclear. V was cut by 2 bases and J by 5 bases, with 2 bases left in between. CDR3 length: 11 amino acids. CDR1 SEHNR and CDR2 FQNEAQ come from the germline V gene (reference sequence). The CDR3: CASSLRDTQYF. Here the CDR3 DNA reads TGTGCCAGCAGCTTACGAGATACGCAGTATTTT.

This rearrangement joins TRBV2 to TRBJ1-3, with TRBD1 matching over 8 bases. In germline, CDR1 is SNHLY, CDR2 FYNNEI. CDR3 size: 15 residues. J was trimmed by 1 base and V by 5 bases; bases with no gene match: 4. The CDR3 loop is CASSTGQGSGNTIYF. The CDR3 bases are TGTGCCAGCAGTACCGGACAGGGATCTGGAAACACCATATATTTT.

This clone was recorded once. The rearrangement joins TRBV11-2 to TRBJ2-7; TRBD1 matches 9 bases. Germline V gene lookup returns CDR1 SGHAT and CDR2 FQNNGV. The trim removed 4 bases at V and 3 bases at J, leaving 7 bases unmatched. This CDR3 comprises 15 residues. The CDR3 here is CASSSGQGRYYEQYF. The CDR3, as DNA: TGTGCCAGCAGCTCCGGACAGGGGAGGTACTACGAGCAGTACTTC.

The rearrangement joins TRBV15 to TRBJ1-1; tentative D call: TRBD1 (5 bases). CDR3 length: 13 residues. CDR1 is LNHNV and CDR2 is YYDKDF in the germline V gene (reference sequence). Trimming stripped 0 bases from V and 3 bases from J, with 5 bases between. The CDR3 region has the DNA TGTGCCACCAGCAGAGAAGGGGACACTGAAGCTTTCTTT. Translating gives CATSREGDTEAFF.

The rearrangement uses TRBV4-2 and TRBJ2-1, with 7 bases identical to TRBD2. The CDR3 runs 17 residues. The ends lost 1 base at V and 0 bases at J; junction bases unmatched: 6. Germline V gives CDR1 LGHNA, CDR2 YNFKEQ. The CDR3 nucleotides are TGTGCCAGCAGCCAAGGAGCGGGGATTAGCTCCTACAATGAGCAGTTCTTC. This sequence encodes CASSQGAGISSYNEQFF.

In regard to this clone: Additional DNA sequences in this sample encode the identical CDR3. CDR3 sequence (DNA): TGCGCCAGCAGCCAAGGGGAGAAATCACCCCTCCACTTT. Translation gives CASSQGEKSPLHF. The chain couples TRBV4-1 to TRBJ1-6; D unclear. The CDR3 is made up of 13 amino acids. CDR1 and CDR2 (germline): MGHRA, YSYEKL. V was cut by 1 base and J by 10 bases, with 8 bases left in between.

The V gene is TRBV27, the J gene TRBJ1-2; TRBD1 agrees at 10 bases. The J segment lost 2 bases and the V segment lost 3 bases, leaving 6 bases of the junction unmatched. From germline, CDR1 is MNHEY and CDR2 SMNVEV (reference sequence). The CDR3 loop spans 16 amino acids. CDR3 residues: CASSFRPGQGNYGYTF. The CDR3 DNA follows: TGTGCCAGCAGTTTTCGACCGGGACAGGGGAACTATGGCTACACCTTC.